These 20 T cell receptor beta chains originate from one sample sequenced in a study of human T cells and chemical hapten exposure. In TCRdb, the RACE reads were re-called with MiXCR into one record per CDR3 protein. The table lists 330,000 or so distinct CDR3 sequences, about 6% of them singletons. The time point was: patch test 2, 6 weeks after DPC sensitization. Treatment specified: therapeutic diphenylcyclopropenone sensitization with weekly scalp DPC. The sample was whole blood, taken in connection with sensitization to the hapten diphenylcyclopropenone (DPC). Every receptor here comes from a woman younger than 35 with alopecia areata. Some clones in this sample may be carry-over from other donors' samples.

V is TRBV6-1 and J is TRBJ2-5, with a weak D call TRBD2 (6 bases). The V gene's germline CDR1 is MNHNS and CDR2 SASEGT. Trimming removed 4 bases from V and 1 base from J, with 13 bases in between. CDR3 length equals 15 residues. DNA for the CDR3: TGTGCCAGCAGTGTAGCGGCCGGGGTCCAAGAGACCCAGTACTTC. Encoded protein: CASSVAAGVQETQYF.

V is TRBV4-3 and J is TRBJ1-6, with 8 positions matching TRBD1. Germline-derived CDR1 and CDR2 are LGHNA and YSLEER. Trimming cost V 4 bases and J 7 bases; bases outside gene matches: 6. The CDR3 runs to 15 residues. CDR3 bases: TGCGCCAGCAGCCGAACCGGGACAGGCAATTCACCCCTCCACTTT. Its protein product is CASSRTGTGNSPLHF.

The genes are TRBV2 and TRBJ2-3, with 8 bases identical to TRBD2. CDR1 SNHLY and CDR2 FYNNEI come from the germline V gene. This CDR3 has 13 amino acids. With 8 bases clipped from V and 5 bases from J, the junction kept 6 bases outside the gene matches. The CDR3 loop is CASGTSELDTQYF. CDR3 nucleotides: TGTGCCAGCGGGACTAGTGAGCTAGATACGCAGTATTTT.

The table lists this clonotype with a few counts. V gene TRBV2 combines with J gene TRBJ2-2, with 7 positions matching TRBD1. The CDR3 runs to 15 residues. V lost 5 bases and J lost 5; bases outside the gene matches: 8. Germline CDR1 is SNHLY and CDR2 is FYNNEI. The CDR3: CASSTEQGWTGELFF. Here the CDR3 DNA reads TGTGCCAGCAGTACCGAACAGGGGTGGACCGGGGAGCTGTTTTTT.

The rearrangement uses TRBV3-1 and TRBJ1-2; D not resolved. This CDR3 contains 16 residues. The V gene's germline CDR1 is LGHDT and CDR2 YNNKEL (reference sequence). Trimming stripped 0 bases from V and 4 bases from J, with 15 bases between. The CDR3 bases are TGTGCCAGCAGCCAAGATCAGGTCGCGGGATTCTATGGCTACACCTTC. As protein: CASSQDQVAGFYGYTF.

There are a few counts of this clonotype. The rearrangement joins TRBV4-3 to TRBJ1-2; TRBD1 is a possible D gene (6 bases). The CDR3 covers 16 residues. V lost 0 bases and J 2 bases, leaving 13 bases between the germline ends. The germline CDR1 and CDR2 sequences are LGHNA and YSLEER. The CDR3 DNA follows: TGCGCCAGCAGCCAAGATTGGGGGCAGTCCAACTATGGCTACACCTTC. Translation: CASSQDWGQSNYGYTF.

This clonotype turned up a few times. The CDR3, as DNA: TGCAGTGCTACCTTGAGACTTGTTCCGGGGGGCCGGAAATTGTATACGCAGTATTTT. Translated, it gives CSATLRLVPGGRKLYTQYF. This chain links TRBV20-1 with TRBJ2-3, with D possibly TRBD2 on 7 matching bases. V was pared by 4 bases and J by 7 bases, with 33 bases between. The CDR3 is 19 residues long. Per the germline V gene, CDR1 is DFQATT and CDR2 is SNEGSKA (reference sequence).

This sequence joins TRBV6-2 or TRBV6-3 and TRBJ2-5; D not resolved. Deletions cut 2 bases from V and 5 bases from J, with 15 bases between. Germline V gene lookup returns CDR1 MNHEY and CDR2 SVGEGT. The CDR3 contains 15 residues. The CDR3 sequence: CASSYGVGPVETQYF. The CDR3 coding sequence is TGTGCCAGCAGTTACGGGGTTGGCCCGGTGGAGACCCAGTACTTC.

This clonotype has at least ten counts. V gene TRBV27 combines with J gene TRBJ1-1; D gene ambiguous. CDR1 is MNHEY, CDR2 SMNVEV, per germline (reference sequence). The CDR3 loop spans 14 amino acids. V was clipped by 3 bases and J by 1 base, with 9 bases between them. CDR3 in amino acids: CASSFTSENTEAFF. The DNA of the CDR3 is TGTGCCAGCAGTTTCACTTCAGAGAACACTGAAGCTTTCTTT.

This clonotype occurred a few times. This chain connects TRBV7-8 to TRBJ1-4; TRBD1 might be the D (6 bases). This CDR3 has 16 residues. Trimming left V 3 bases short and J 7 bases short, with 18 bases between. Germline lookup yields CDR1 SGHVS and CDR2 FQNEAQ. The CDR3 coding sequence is TGTGCCAGCAGCTTTTCCAGGGGATCTGGGGGTGAAAAACTGTTTTTT. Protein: CASSFSRGSGGEKLFF. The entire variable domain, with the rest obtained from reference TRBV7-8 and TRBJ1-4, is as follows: GAGVSQSPRYKVAKRGQDVALRCDPISGHVSLFWYQQALGQGPEFLTYFQNEAQLDKSGLPSDRFFAERPEGSVSTLKIQRTQQEDSAVYLCASSFSRGSGGEKLFFGSGTQLSVL.

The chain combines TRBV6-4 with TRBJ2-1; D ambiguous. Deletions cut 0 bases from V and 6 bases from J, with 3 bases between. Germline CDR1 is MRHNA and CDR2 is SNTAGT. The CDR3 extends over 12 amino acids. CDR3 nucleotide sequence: TGTGCCAGCAGTGACTCAGGCAATGAGCAGTTCTTC. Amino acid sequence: CASSDSGNEQFF.

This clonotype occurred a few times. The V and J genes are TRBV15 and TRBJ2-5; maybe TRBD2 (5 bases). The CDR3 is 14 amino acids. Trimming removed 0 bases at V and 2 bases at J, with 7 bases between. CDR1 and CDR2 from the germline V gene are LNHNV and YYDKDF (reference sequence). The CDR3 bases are TGTGCCACCAGCAGAGAGGCGGGTCAAGAGACCCAGTACTTC. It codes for CATSREAGQETQYF.

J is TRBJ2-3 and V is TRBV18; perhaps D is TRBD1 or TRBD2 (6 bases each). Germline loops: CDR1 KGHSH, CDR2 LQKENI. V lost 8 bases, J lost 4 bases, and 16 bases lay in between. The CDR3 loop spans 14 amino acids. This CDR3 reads CASEATGRPDTQYF. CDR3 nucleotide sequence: TGTGCCAGCGAGGCCACAGGGAGGCCAGATACGCAGTATTTT.

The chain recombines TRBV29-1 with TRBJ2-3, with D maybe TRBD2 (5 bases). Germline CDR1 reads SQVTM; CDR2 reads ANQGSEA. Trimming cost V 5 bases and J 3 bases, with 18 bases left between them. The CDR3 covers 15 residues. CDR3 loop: CSVRGHPGSTDTQYF. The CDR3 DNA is TGCAGCGTTCGGGGTCATCCTGGTTCGACAGATACGCAGTATTTT.

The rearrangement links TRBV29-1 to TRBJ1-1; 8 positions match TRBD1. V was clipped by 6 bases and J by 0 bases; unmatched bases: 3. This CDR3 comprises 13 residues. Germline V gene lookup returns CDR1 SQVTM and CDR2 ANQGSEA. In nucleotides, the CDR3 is TGCAGCGTCTCAGGGGGCTTGAACACTGAAGCTTTCTTT. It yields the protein CSVSGGLNTEAFF.

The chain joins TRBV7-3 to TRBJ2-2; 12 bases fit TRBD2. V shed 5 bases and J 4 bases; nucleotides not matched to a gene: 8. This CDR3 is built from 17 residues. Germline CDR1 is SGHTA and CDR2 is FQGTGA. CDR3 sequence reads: CASSPPSGGAVTGELFF. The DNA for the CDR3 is TGTGCCAGCAGCCCGCCTAGCGGGGGGGCCGTCACCGGGGAGCTGTTTTTT.

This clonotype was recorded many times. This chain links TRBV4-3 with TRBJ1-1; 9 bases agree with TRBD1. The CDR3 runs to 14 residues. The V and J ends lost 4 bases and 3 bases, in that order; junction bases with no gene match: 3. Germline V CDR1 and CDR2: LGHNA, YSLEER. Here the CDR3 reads CASSPRTGDTEAFF. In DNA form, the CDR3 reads TGCGCCAGCAGCCCCCGGACAGGGGACACTGAAGCTTTCTTT.

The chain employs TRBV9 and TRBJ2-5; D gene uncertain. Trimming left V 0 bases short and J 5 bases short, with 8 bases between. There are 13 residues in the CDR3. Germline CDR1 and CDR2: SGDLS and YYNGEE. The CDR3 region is CASSVGSTETQYF. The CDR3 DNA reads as TGTGCCAGCAGCGTAGGTAGCACCGAGACCCAGTACTTC.

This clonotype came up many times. In DNA, the CDR3 is TGTGCCATCAGTGACACCGACAGGACGTTTGAAGCTTTCTTT. This gives the protein CAISDTDRTFEAFF. This rearrangement joins TRBV10-3 to TRBJ1-1, with a tentative D call TRBD1 (6 bases). The CDR3 length is 14 residues. The V gene lost 3 bases and the J gene lost 7 bases, with 15 bases spanning the gap. Per germline, CDR1 ENHRY and CDR2 SYGVKD.

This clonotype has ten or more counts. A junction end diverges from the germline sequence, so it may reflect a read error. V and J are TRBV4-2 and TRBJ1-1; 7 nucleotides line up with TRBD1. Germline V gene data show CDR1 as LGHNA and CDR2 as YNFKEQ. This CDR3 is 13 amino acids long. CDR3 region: CASSQRTGSLYNF. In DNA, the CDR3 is TGTGCCAGCAGCCAACGGACAGGTAGCCTCTATAACTTT.